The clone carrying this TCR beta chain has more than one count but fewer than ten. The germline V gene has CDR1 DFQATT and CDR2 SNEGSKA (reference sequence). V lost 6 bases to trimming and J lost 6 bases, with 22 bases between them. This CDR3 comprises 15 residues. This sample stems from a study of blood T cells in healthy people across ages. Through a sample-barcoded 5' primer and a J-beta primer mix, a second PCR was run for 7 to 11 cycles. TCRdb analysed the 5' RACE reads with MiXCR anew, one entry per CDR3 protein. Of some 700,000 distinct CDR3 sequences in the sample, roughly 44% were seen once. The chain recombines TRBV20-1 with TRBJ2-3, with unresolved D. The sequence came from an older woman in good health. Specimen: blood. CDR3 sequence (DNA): TGCAGTGCGACGCAGAGAAGTGGGGTTGGGGATACGCAGTATTTT. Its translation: CSATQRSGVGDTQYF.